A single sample is the source of the 9 T cell receptor beta chains below, sequenced in a study of T-cell memory formation after mild COVID-19. TCRdb analysed the 5' RACE reads with MiXCR anew, one entry per CDR3 protein. The sample consists of about 270,000 distinct CDR3 sequences, about a sixth of them appearing once. The sequenced sample consisted of PBMCs or a T cell subset sorted from them (not recorded which). Receptors were obtained from a man aged 18 to 30 who had mild COVID-19 (a few samples of this study predate the infection). Cell type and time point are not known.

This clonotype was seen more than once but under ten times. This chain joins TRBV15 and TRBJ1-1, with D perhaps TRBD1 (5 bases). This CDR3 contains 15 residues. The germline V gene has CDR1 LNHNV and CDR2 YYDKDF (reference sequence). Trimming took off 0 bases at V and 1 base at J, with 9 bases between the two ends. CDR3 loop: CATSRDRGANTEAFF. CDR3 DNA: TGTGCCACCAGCAGAGATCGAGGGGCGAACACTGAAGCTTTCTTT.

This clonotype was picked up a small number of times. Here the CDR3 reads CASSLRNEQFF. The CDR3 coding sequence is TGTGCCAGCAGCCTCCGGAATGAGCAGTTCTTC. The chain joins TRBV7-9 to TRBJ2-1; D gene unclear. CDR1 is SEHNR, CDR2 FQNEAQ, per germline (reference sequence). This CDR3 spans 11 amino acids. Trimming removed 5 bases at V and 7 bases at J, with 6 bases between.

The sample holds a few counts of this clonotype. V and J are TRBV6-6 and TRBJ1-1; D ambiguous. V was clipped by 2 bases and J by 4 bases, with 11 bases between them. Germline loops: CDR1 MNHNY, CDR2 SVGAGI (reference sequence). This CDR3 has 14 residues. The CDR3 DNA is TGTGCCAGCAGTTACGCGGTAGCGGGCACTGAAGCTTTCTTT. Amino acids: CASSYAVAGTEAFF.

This clonotype was observed a few times. The J gene is TRBJ2-7, the V gene TRBV19, with D uncertain. The CDR3 consists of 14 residues. Germline CDR1 is LNHDA and CDR2 is SQIVND (reference sequence). V lost 2 bases and J 2 bases, leaving 10 bases between the germline ends. CDR3 region: CASSIKGIAYEQYF. CDR3 DNA: TGTGCCAGTAGTATAAAGGGTATCGCCTACGAGCAGTACTTC.

This chain uses TRBV6-5 with TRBJ1-6; weak D call: TRBD1 (5 bases). This CDR3 spans 14 amino acids. The V gene's germline CDR1 is MNHEY and CDR2 SVGAGI. V lost 2 bases to trimming and J lost 7 bases, with 9 bases between them. The CDR3 bases are TGTGCCAGCAGTTACGGGCGGGGGAATTCACCCCTCCACTTT. Protein product: CASSYGRGNSPLHF.

V and J are TRBV4-2 and TRBJ2-1, with 8 bases matching TRBD2. Trimming at V came to 6 bases and at J to 8 bases, leaving 15 bases not matched to a gene. Germline CDR1 is LGHNA and CDR2 is YNFKEQ. The CDR3 is made up of 16 amino acids. CDR3 DNA sequence: TGTGCCAGCAGGGCCACCCCAGCGGGGGTTACGGATGAGCAGTTCTTC. It encodes CASRATPAGVTDEQFF.

This clonotype showed up just a few times. The chain has TRBV4-1 and TRBJ2-3; TRBD2 matches at 8 bases. This CDR3 contains 15 residues. The germline V gene has CDR1 MGHRA and CDR2 YSYEKL. V shed 4 bases and J 6 bases; nucleotides not matched to a gene: 9. The CDR3 DNA is TGCGCCAGCAGCCCCGATCAGCGGGGGTATGATACGCAGTATTTT. Its translation: CASSPDQRGYDTQYF.

In this sample, this clonotype turned up a few times. The chain recombines TRBV6-5 with TRBJ2-7, with D maybe TRBD1 (6 bases). Germline assignment: CDR1 MNHEY and CDR2 SVGAGI. V was clipped by 0 bases and J by 6 bases, with 18 bases between them. The CDR3 contains 16 residues. CDR3 amino acids: CASSYSRTVLLGEQYF. CDR3 sequence (DNA): TGTGCCAGCAGTTACTCGCGGACAGTTTTGCTAGGCGAGCAGTACTTC.

The chain combines TRBV7-3 with TRBJ1-1; D might be TRBD1 (5 bases). Germline CDR1 and CDR2: SGHTA and FQGTGA. CDR3 length: 14 residues. Trimming pared 2 bases from V and 1 base from J, leaving 8 bases between. The CDR3 coding sequence is TGTGCCAGCAGCTTAGGGGGGAAGAACACTGAAGCTTTCTTT. This translates into CASSLGGKNTEAFF.